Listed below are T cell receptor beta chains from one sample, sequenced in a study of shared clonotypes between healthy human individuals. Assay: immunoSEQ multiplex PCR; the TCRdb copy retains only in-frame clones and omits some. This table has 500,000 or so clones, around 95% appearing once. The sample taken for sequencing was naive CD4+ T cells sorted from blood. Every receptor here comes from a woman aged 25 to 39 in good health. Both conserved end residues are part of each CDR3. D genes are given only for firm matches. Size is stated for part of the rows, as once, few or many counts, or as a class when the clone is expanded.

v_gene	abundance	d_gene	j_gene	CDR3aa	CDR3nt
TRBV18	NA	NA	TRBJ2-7	CASSATRLEYEQYF	TGTGCCAGCTCAGCTACACGCTTGGAGTACGAGCAGTACTTC
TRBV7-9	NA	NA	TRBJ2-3	CASSFGLSTDTQYF	TGTGCCAGCAGCTTTGGACTGAGCACAGATACGCAGTATTTT
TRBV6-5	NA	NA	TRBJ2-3	CASSYSLLDTQYF	TGTGCCAGCAGTTACTCCCTCCTAGATACGCAGTATTTT
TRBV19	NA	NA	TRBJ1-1	CASRDRINTEAFF	TGTGCCAGTAGGGACAGAATAAACACTGAAGCTTTCTTT
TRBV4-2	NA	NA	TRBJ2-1	CASSQESRRIYNEQFF	TGTGCCAGCAGCCAAGAATCCAGGAGGATTTACAATGAGCAGTTCTTC
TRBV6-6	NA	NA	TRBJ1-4	CASSSARGRDEKLFF	TGTGCCAGCAGTTCAGCCCGGGGTAGGGATGAAAAACTGTTTTTT
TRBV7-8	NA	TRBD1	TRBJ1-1	CASSMRTGVNEAFF	TGTGCCAGCAGCATGAGGACAGGGGTGAACGAAGCTTTCTTT
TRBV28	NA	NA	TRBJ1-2	CASRPQGLGYGYTF	TGTGCCAGCAGACCGCAGGGGTTAGGGTATGGCTACACCTTC
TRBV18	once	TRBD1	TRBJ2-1	CASSPTRQGLGSYNEQFF	TGTGCCAGCTCACCCACACGACAGGGTTTGGGCTCCTACAATGAGCAGTTCTTC
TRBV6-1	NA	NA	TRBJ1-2	CASGRLGGLNYGYTF	TGTGCCAGCGGCCGATTGGGGGGGCTCAACTATGGCTACACCTTC
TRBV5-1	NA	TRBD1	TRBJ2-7	CASSSWDSRYEQYF	TGCGCCAGCAGCTCCTGGGACAGCCGCTACGAGCAGTACTTC
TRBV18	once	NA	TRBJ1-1	CASSPRTENTEAFF	TGTGCCAGCTCACCTAGGACAGAGAACACTGAAGCTTTCTTT
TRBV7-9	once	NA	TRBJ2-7	CASSLALGENSYEQYF	TGTGCCAGCAGCTTAGCACTTGGCGAAAACTCCTACGAGCAGTACTTC
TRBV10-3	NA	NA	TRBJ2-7	CAIRMQGINYEQYF	TGTGCCATCAGGATGCAGGGGATAAACTACGAGCAGTACTTC
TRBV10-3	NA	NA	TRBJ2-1	CAISESRGRADNEQFF	TGTGCCATCAGTGAGTCGAGGGGGAGGGCAGACAATGAGCAGTTCTTC
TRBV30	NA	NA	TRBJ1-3	CAWSPVGASGNTIYF	TGTGCCTGGAGTCCAGTTGGGGCCTCTGGAAACACCATATATTTT
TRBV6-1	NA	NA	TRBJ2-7	CASSVLAVSYEQYF	TGTGCCAGCAGTGTGTTGGCAGTGTCATACGAGCAGTACTTC
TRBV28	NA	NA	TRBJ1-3	CASSLGISGNTIYF	TGTGCCAGCAGTCTGGGGATCTCTGGAAACACCATATATTTT